The 28 T cell receptor beta chains in this list originate from one sample, sequenced in a study of high-grade serous ovarian cancer treatment subgroups. Sequenced by immunoSEQ multiplex PCR; TCRdb stores in-frame clones only, minus some. The sample comprises approximately 6,000 clones, more than 70% of which are singletons, and roughly 10% rests with the top ten. Tumor samples were taken before definitive surgery or chemotherapy. Sequencing used tumor tissue. These receptors originate from a human donor with high-grade serous ovarian cancer.

The gene calls are TRBV2 and TRBJ1-3; 12 bases are a match to TRBD1. The CDR3 is 16 residues long. J was trimmed by 3 bases and V by 3 bases; bases with no gene match: 3. The germline gives CDR1 SNHLY, CDR2 FYNNEI. CDR3 bases: TGTGCCAGCAGTGAGGGACAGGGGGCGTATGGAAACACCATATATTTT. This codes for CASSEGQGAYGNTIYF.

CDR3 loop: CASSHQGQSSENTIYF. In DNA form, the CDR3 reads TGTGCCAGCAGTCATCAGGGACAGTCTTCCGAAAACACCATATATTTT. The chain joins TRBV6-6 to TRBJ1-3, with 7 bases that match TRBD1. This CDR3 contains 16 residues. The J segment lost 6 bases and the V segment lost 5 bases, leaving 13 bases of the junction unmatched. In germline, CDR1 is MNHNY, CDR2 SVGAGI (reference sequence).

The rearrangement links TRBV5-6 to TRBJ2-3; 11 bases match TRBD2. In germline, CDR1 is SGHDT, CDR2 YYEEEE. The CDR3 consists of 15 residues. The V gene end was trimmed by 6 bases and the J gene end by 1 base; junction bases not matched to a gene: 4. The CDR3 DNA reads TGTGCCAGCATCATTAGCGGGAGGGGCACAGATACGCAGTATTTT. Amino acid sequence: CASIISGRGTDTQYF.

This chain connects TRBV29-1 to TRBJ1-4; D remains unclear. This CDR3 spans 14 amino acids. The germline CDR1 and CDR2 sequences are SQVTM and ANQGSEA. V was shortened by 6 bases and J by 8 bases, with 19 bases between the two germline ends. The CDR3 bases are TGCAGCGTCGCCTACTCTTCCGCCCCCGAAAAACTGTTTTTT. It encodes CSVAYSSAPEKLFF.

The chain has TRBV7-8 and TRBJ2-5; perhaps TRBD1 as D (6 bases). Trimming took off 2 bases at V and 1 base at J, with 20 bases between the two ends. This CDR3 comprises 18 residues. Germline V CDR1 and CDR2: SGHVS, FQNEAQ. The CDR3 DNA sequence: TGTGCCAGCAGCTTACCTCCGTGGACAGACCACCTCCAAGAGACCCAGTACTTC. This codes for CASSLPPWTDHLQETQYF.

This clone was observed once. The gene calls are TRBV19 and TRBJ2-1, with 10 bases matching TRBD2. The CDR3 runs to 15 residues. Germline V gene lookup returns CDR1 LNHDA and CDR2 SQIVND (reference sequence). With V trimmed by 5 bases and J by 4 bases, 5 bases remained unmatched. The CDR3 sequence is CASSAGTSAYNEQFF. The CDR3 DNA reads as TGTGCCAGTAGTGCCGGGACTAGCGCGTACAATGAGCAGTTCTTC.

CDR3 residues: CASSFSSGGVNEQFF. The CDR3 nucleotides read TGTGCCAGCAGCTTTTCTAGCGGGGGGGTCAATGAGCAGTTCTTC. The chain recombines TRBV5-5 with TRBJ2-1; 12 bases are a match to TRBD2. J was trimmed by 6 bases and V by 2 bases; bases with no gene match: 3. Germline V gene sequence: CDR1 SGHKS, CDR2 YYEKEE (reference sequence). The CDR3 consists of 15 residues.

This clone occurred a few times. The rearrangement links TRBV2 to TRBJ1-1, with D unclear. The CDR3 is made up of 13 amino acids. Per germline, CDR1 SNHLY and CDR2 FYNNEI. V was trimmed by 7 bases and J by 4 bases, leaving 13 bases between them. This chain's CDR3 is CASITVPGTEAFF. The CDR3 DNA follows: TGTGCCAGCATTACTGTTCCAGGCACTGAAGCTTTCTTT.

The genes are TRBV2 and TRBJ2-5, with a weak D call TRBD1 (6 bases). The V gene lost 4 bases and the J gene lost 2 bases, with 17 bases spanning the gap. Germline values: CDR1 SNHLY, CDR2 FYNNEI. This CDR3 has 16 amino acids. CDR3 sequence reads: CASSGTDHLYQETQYF. CDR3 nucleotide sequence: TGTGCCAGCAGTGGGACAGATCACTTGTATCAAGAGACCCAGTACTTC.

The chain combines TRBV7-9 with TRBJ1-2; D gene uncertain. V lost 7 bases, J lost 6 bases, and 12 bases lay in between. CDR1 SEHNR and CDR2 FQNEAQ come from the germline V gene (reference sequence). The CDR3 has 12 amino acids. The CDR3 spells CASTSVGHGYTF. The CDR3 bases are TGTGCCAGCACCTCAGTGGGTCATGGCTACACCTTC.

The chain couples TRBV6-1 to TRBJ2-7; unclear D gene. Germline CDR1 MNHNS, CDR2 SASEGT. V lost 7 bases and J 6 bases, leaving 10 bases between the germline ends. CDR3 size: 11 residues. DNA of the CDR3: TGTGCCAGCAAGTGGGGATTCGAGCAGTACTTC. Amino acid sequence: CASKWGFEQYF.

This clone occurred once. This chain uses TRBV5-6 with TRBJ2-1; D may be TRBD2 (5 bases). Trimming took 0 bases from V and 1 from J, leaving 8 bases between them. The germline V gene has CDR1 SGHDT and CDR2 YYEEEE. The CDR3 sequence is 15 residues long. CDR3 in DNA: TGTGCCAGCAGCTTGGGATTAGCGTCCTACAATGAGCAGTTCTTC. Amino acids: CASSLGLASYNEQFF.

The CDR3 coding sequence is TGTGCCAGTAGTATGAGGAATCAGGGGACAGATACGCAGTATTTT. As protein: CASSMRNQGTDTQYF. The chain links TRBV19 to TRBJ2-3; the D gene is possibly TRBD1 (6 bases). CDR1 is LNHDA, CDR2 SQIVND, per germline (reference sequence). Trimming removed 3 bases from V and 3 bases from J, with 13 bases in between. This CDR3 contains 15 residues.

The chain uses TRBV15 and TRBJ2-7; 9 nucleotides agree with TRBD2. Germline lookup yields CDR1 LNHNV and CDR2 YYDKDF (reference sequence). Trimming took 0 bases from V and 6 from J; bases not matched to a gene: 9. This CDR3 contains 16 residues. CDR3 DNA sequence: TGTGCCACCAGCAGAGATTTGGCGGGACTAGCCCCCGAGCAGTACTTC. Encoded protein: CATSRDLAGLAPEQYF.

The chain employs TRBV11-3 and TRBJ1-1; D perhaps matches TRBD1 (5 bases). The CDR3 runs to 14 residues. Trimming cost V 5 bases and J 3 bases, with 13 bases left between them. Germline loops: CDR1 SGHNT, CDR2 YENEEA. CDR3 DNA: TGTGCCAGCAGCCGTCACTTGGGGGACACTGAAGCTTTCTTT. It yields the protein CASSRHLGDTEAFF.

The V and J genes are TRBV28 and TRBJ1-3; TRBD1 might be the D (5 bases). There are 17 residues in the CDR3. From germline, CDR1 is MDHEN and CDR2 SYDVKM. V was trimmed by 3 bases and J by 2 bases, leaving 17 bases between them. The CDR3 coding sequence is TGTGCCAGCAGTTTTGTGGGGCAGCAAATGACTGGAAACACCATATATTTT. Its translation is CASSFVGQQMTGNTIYF.

Only a few counts were recorded for this clone. J is TRBJ1-1 and V is TRBV5-1, with D possibly matching TRBD1 (5 bases). The V gene's germline CDR1 is SGHRS and CDR2 YFSETQ. The CDR3 runs 14 residues. V was cut by 5 bases and J by 4 bases, with 15 bases left in between. The CDR3 reads CASSGGGVGTEAFF. CDR3 nucleotide sequence: TGCGCCAGCAGTGGTGGGGGGGTAGGCACTGAAGCTTTCTTT.

This clone was seen only a few times. The rearrangement links TRBV28 to TRBJ1-5; unclear D gene. The CDR3 loop spans 15 amino acids. Germline V gives CDR1 MDHEN, CDR2 SYDVKM. The V end lost 7 bases, the J end lost 2 bases, and 15 bases lay between the germline ends. CDR3 in DNA: TGTGCCAGCACCCTGGACGCGGCTGGCAATCAGCCCCAGCATTTT. Translation gives CASTLDAAGNQPQHF.

This clone came up once. The chain joins TRBV28 to TRBJ2-1, with TRBD1 matching 7 bases. This CDR3 is 15 amino acids long. Trimming cost V 6 bases and J 6 bases; bases outside gene matches: 11. Germline V gene sequence: CDR1 MDHEN, CDR2 SYDVKM. CDR3 sequence reads: CASSPPGQPSNEQFF. For the CDR3, the DNA is TGTGCCAGCAGCCCACCGGGACAGCCCTCCAATGAGCAGTTCTTC. Full variable domain (rest looked up from reference TRBV28 and TRBJ2-1): DVKVTQSSRYLVKRTGEKVFLECVQDMDHENMFWYRQDPGLGLRLIYFSYDVKMKEKGDIPEGYSVSREKKERFSLILESASTNQTSMYLCASSPPGQPSNEQFFGPGTRLTVL.

The CDR3: CASTRSGSESNEQFF. The CDR3 DNA is TGTGCCAGCACCCGTAGCGGGAGTGAAAGCAATGAGCAGTTCTTC. The V gene is TRBV5-5, the J gene TRBJ2-1; 9 positions agree with TRBD2. V trimming: 6 bases; J trimming: 6 bases; junction bases outside the gene matches: 10. Germline loops: CDR1 SGHKS, CDR2 YYEKEE (reference sequence). CDR3 length equals 15 residues. The full variable domain, rest sourced from reference TRBV5-5 and TRBJ2-1, is DAGVTQSPTHLIKTRGQQVTLRCSPISGHKSVSWYQQVLGQGPQFIFQYYEKEERGRGNFPDRFSARQFPNYSSELNVNALLLGDSALYLCASTRSGSESNEQFFGPGTRLTVL.

The chain employs TRBV29-1 and TRBJ2-1; D is undetermined. Germline V gene sequence: CDR1 SQVTM, CDR2 ANQGSEA. Trimming cost V 3 bases and J 5 bases, with 8 bases left between them. The CDR3 extends over 12 amino acids. Here the CDR3 DNA reads TGCAGCGTTGAGGGCTACCACAATGAGCAGTTCTTC. It specifies CSVEGYHNEQFF.

The chain is built from TRBV5-5 and TRBJ1-2; the D is unclear. The CDR3 has 13 amino acids. CDR1 is SGHKS and CDR2 is YYEKEE in the germline V gene (reference sequence). V shed 0 bases and J shed 4 bases, with 7 bases lying between them. The CDR3 loop reads CASSLVSFYGYTF. DNA for the CDR3: TGTGCCAGCAGCTTGGTCAGTTTCTATGGCTACACCTTC.

The chain couples TRBV19 to TRBJ1-6, with a possible D match to TRBD1 (5 bases). Per germline, CDR1 LNHDA and CDR2 SQIVND (reference sequence). The CDR3 is made up of 15 amino acids. V lost 6 bases to trimming and J lost 10 bases, with 19 bases between them. The CDR3: CASSRTRGKGSPLHF. The CDR3 coding sequence is TGTGCCAGTAGCCGGACACGGGGCAAGGGGTCACCCCTCCACTTT.

The CDR3 DNA reads as TGTGCCAGCAGCCCCCCGGGCGGGAGGGGGGAGACCCAGTACTTC. It specifies CASSPPGGRGETQYF. The chain uses TRBV7-2 and TRBJ2-5, with 9 bases fitting TRBD2. This CDR3 region has 15 residues. Germline CDR1 is SGHTA and CDR2 is FQGNSA. V trimming: 5 bases; J trimming: 5 bases; junction bases outside the gene matches: 9. The full variable domain, with the rest looked up from reference TRBV7-2 and TRBJ2-5, is GAGVSQSPSNKVTEKGKDVELRCDPISGHTALYWYRQSLGQGLEFLIYFQGNSAPDKSGLPSDRFSAERTGGSVSTLTIQRTQQEDSAVYLCASSPPGGRGETQYFGPGTRLLVL.

This chain links TRBV11-2 with TRBJ1-3, with a tentative D call TRBD1 (6 bases). V lost 1 base, J lost 5 bases, and 12 bases lay in between. Germline-derived CDR1 and CDR2 are SGHAT and FQNNGV. This CDR3 is built from 15 residues. The CDR3 here is CASSLAGTKRNTIYF. CDR3 coding DNA: TGTGCCAGCAGCTTAGCAGGGACAAAGAGAAACACCATATATTTT.

The CDR3 protein is CSAGGRSPLHF. DNA of the CDR3: TGCAGTGCCGGTGGGAGGTCACCCCTCCACTTT. The J gene is TRBJ1-6, the V gene TRBV20-1; D unclear. Germline V gene data show CDR1 as DFQATT and CDR2 as SNEGSKA (reference sequence). This CDR3 is built from 11 residues. Trimming stripped 6 bases from V and 10 bases from J, with 10 bases between.

This clone has a handful of counts. The rearrangement joins TRBV20-1 to TRBJ2-5; perhaps TRBD2 as D (5 bases). Germline V lookup: CDR1 DFQATT, CDR2 SNEGSKA (reference sequence). The germline V and J ends were trimmed by 5 bases and 7 bases, with 8 bases remaining between them. The CDR3 is made up of 10 amino acids. For the CDR3, the DNA is TGCAGTGCTTCTCGGGGGACCCAGTACTTC. This sequence encodes CSASRGTQYF.

This clone has more than one count but fewer than ten. The rearrangement joins TRBV5-1 to TRBJ2-2; possible D gene TRBD1, 5 bases. Germline V lookup: CDR1 SGHRS, CDR2 YFSETQ. The ends were cut back, 4 bases at V and 1 base at J, with 8 bases in the middle. The length of the CDR3 is 14 residues. The CDR3 DNA is TGCGCCAGCAGCCTGACAGTGAACACCGGGGAGCTGTTTTTT. It translates to CASSLTVNTGELFF.